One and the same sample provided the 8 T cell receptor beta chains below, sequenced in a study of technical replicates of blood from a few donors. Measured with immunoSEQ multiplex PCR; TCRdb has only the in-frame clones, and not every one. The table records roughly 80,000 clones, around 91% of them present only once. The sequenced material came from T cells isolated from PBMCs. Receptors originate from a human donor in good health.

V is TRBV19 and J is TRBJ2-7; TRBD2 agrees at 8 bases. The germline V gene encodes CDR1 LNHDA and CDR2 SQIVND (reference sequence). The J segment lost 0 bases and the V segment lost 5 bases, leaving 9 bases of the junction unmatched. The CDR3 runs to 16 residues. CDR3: CASSASGHRGSYEQYF. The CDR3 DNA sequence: TGTGCCAGTAGTGCTAGCGGGCACCGTGGCTCCTACGAGCAGTACTTC.

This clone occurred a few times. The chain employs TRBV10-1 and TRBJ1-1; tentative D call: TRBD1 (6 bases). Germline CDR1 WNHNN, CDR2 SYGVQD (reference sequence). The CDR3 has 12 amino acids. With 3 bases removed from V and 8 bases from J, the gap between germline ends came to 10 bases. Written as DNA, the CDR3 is TGCGCCAGCAGTGACAGGGGTTGGGAAGCTTTCTTT. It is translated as CASSDRGWEAFF.

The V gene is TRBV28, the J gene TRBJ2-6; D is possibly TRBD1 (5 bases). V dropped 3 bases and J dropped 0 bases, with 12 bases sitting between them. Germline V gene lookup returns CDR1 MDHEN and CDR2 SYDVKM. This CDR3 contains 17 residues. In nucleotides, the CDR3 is TGTGCCAGCAGTTTGCAGGGTTTACTCTCTGGGGCCAACGTCCTGACTTTC. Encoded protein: CASSLQGLLSGANVLTF.

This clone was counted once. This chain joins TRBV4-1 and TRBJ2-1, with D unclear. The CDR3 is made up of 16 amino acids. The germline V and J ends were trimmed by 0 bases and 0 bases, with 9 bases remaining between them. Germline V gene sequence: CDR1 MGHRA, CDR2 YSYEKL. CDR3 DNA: TGCGCCAGCAGCCAAGATAACGGTTACTCCTACAATGAGCAGTTCTTC. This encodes CASSQDNGYSYNEQFF.

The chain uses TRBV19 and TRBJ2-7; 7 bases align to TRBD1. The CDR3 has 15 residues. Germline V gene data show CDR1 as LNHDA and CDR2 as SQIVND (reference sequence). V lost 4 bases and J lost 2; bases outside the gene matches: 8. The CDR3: CASSNRQGRTYEQYF. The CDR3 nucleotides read TGTGCCAGTAGTAATCGACAGGGTAGGACCTACGAGCAGTACTTC. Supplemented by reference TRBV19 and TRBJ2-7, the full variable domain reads DGGITQSPKYLFRKEGQNVTLSCEQNLNHDAMYWYRQDPGQGLRLIYYSQIVNDFQKGDIAEGYSVSREKKESFPLTVTSAQKNPTAFYLCASSNRQGRTYEQYFGPGTRLTVT.

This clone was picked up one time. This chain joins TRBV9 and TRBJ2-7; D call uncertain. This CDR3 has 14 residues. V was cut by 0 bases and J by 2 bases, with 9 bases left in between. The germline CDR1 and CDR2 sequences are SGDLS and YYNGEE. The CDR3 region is CASSVDPTPYEQYF. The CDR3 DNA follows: TGTGCCAGCAGCGTAGACCCGACACCCTACGAGCAGTACTTC.

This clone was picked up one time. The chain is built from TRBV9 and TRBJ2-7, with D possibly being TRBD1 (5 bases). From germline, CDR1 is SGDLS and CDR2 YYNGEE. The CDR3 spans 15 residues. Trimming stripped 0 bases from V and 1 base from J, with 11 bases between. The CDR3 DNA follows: TGTGCCAGCAGCGTAGATGACAGCAGTTCCTACGAGCAGTACTTC. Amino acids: CASSVDDSSSYEQYF.

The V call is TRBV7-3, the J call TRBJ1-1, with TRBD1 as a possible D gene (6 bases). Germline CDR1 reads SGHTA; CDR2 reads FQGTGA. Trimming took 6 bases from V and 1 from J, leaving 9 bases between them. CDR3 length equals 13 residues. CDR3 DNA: TGTGCCAGCAGTACAGGGAGGAACACTGAAGCTTTCTTT. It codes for CASSTGRNTEAFF.